This TCR beta chain was sequenced in a study of OX40 agonist ivuxolimab in advanced cancers. Study information: Three dose-escalation patients had partial responses: one with hepatocellular carcinoma and two with cutaneous melanoma. General study findings and limits: Expanded peripheral T-cell antigen specificity went undetermined.

Points on this clone: Its cognate antigen is unknown.

The CDR3 contains 12 residues. Germline CDR1 MNHNY, CDR2 SVGAGI (reference sequence). V dropped 11 bases and J dropped 3; count of bases not matched to a gene: 4. Profiling relied on immunoSEQ multiplex PCR, and the TCRdb table lists in-frame clones only, not all of them. The repertoire has about 66,000 clones, 87% of them found once; the top ten carry just over 2%. Sample: CD4+ or CD8+ T cells sorted from blood, taken in a trial of the OX40 agonist ivuxolimab. The sequence was collected from an adult with an advanced solid tumor such as melanoma, head and neck, liver or kidney cancer. This rearrangement joins TRBV6-6 to TRBJ2-1; 7 nucleotides line up with TRBD1. This CDR3 reads CAVAGGYNEQFF. The CDR3 region has the DNA TGTGCCGTGGCAGGGGGCTACAATGAGCAGTTCTTC.